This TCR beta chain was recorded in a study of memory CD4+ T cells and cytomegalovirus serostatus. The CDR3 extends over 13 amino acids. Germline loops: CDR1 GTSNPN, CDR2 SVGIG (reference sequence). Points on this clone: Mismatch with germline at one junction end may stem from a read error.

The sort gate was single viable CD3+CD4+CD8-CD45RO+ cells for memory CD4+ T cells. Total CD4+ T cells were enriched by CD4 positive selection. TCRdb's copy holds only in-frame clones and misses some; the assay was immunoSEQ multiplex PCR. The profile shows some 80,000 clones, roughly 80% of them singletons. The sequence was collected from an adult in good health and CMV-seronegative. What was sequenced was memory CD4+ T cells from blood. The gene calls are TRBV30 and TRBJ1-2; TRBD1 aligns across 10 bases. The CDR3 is CAWRHDRGQVRAF. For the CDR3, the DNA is TGTGCCTGGAGACACGACAGGGGGCAAGTTCGGGCCTTC.